The 25 T cell receptor beta chains given below trace back to one sample, sequenced in a study. A single record per CDR3 protein comes from TCRdb applying MiXCR to the 5' RACE reads. The sample records roughly 42,000 distinct CDR3 sequences, approximately 22% being singletons. Cells sorted as Tregs were CD4+, CD25+ and CD127-/low. Sequencing input: Tregs sorted from blood. These receptors all come from a female donor with breast cancer.

In this sample, this clonotype turned up a few times. This CDR3 is CASSPQYHHRDRITEAFF. CDR3 nucleotides: TGCGCCAGCAGCCCTCAATATCACCACCGGGACAGGATCACTGAAGCTTTCTTT. The chain recombines TRBV4-1 with TRBJ1-1; 8 nucleotides match TRBD1. V gave up 4 bases and J gave up 4 bases; unmatched junction bases: 17. This CDR3 is 18 amino acids long. From germline, CDR1 is MGHRA and CDR2 YSYEKL.

This clonotype showed up many times. The chain employs TRBV10-1 and TRBJ2-2; D uncertain. CDR3 length: 12 residues. V was trimmed by 5 bases and J by 6 bases, leaving 7 bases between them. In germline, CDR1 is WNHNN, CDR2 SYGVQD (reference sequence). CDR3 DNA sequence: TGCGCCAGCAGTTCCCAAGCCGGGGAGCTGTTTTTT. Translating it yields CASSSQAGELFF.

A note on this clonotype: This sequence may be a read error, since a much larger clone differs from it by one base. The chain links TRBV4-1 to TRBJ2-3, with TRBD2 matching 7 bases. The germline gives CDR1 MGHRA, CDR2 YSYEKL. The junction had 19 bases not matched to a gene; V was cut back by 8 bases and J by 5 bases. The CDR3 runs 17 residues. DNA of the CDR3: TGCGCCAGCGGTTCTAGCGGTTCTGGGGGGACTGTAGATACGCAGTATTTT. It is translated as CASGSSGSGGTVDTQYF.

This clonotype occurred many times. The rearrangement joins TRBV27 to TRBJ1-5, with TRBD1 matching over 10 bases. Trimming removed 4 bases from V and 2 bases from J; junction bases left unmatched: 5. This CDR3 has 16 amino acids. The germline gives CDR1 MNHEY, CDR2 SMNVEV (reference sequence). Here the CDR3 DNA reads TGTGCCAGCAGTTCACGACAGGGGGCAGGCAATCAGCCCCAGCATTTT. Translation gives CASSSRQGAGNQPQHF.

Many counts were recorded for this clonotype. V and J are TRBV7-6 and TRBJ2-1; no clear D gene. CDR1 and CDR2 from the germline V gene are SGHVS and FNYEAQ. Trimming pared 7 bases from V and 14 bases from J, leaving 6 bases between. The CDR3 spans 8 residues. In nucleotides, the CDR3 is TGTGCCAGCACCCTAGAGTTCTTC. This translates into CASTLEFF. Complete variable domain (other parts from reference TRBV7-6 and TRBJ2-1): GAGVSQSPRYKVTKRGQDVALRCDPISGHVSLYWYRQALGQGPEFLTYFNYEAQQDKSGLPNDRFSAERPEGSISTLTIQRTEQRDSAMYRCASTLEFFGPGTRLTVL.

This clonotype showed up many times. This rearrangement joins TRBV28 to TRBJ2-2; the D gene could be TRBD1 or TRBD2 (5 bases each). The CDR3 sequence is 18 residues long. Trimming left V 4 bases short and J 7 bases short, with 25 bases between. Per the germline V gene, CDR1 is MDHEN and CDR2 is SYDVKM. This CDR3 is CASSSVGEYISNGGELFF. The CDR3 DNA sequence: TGTGCCAGCAGTTCCGTAGGGGAGTACATCTCGAATGGCGGGGAGCTGTTTTTT.

This chain connects TRBV11-1 to TRBJ2-5; 9 bases fit TRBD1. The CDR3 loop spans 13 amino acids. Unmatched junction bases numbered 5, after V lost 6 bases and J lost 6 bases. CDR1 is SGHAT, CDR2 FQDESV, per germline (reference sequence). CDR3 in amino acids: CASRDRGMQTQYF. The DNA for the CDR3 is TGTGCCAGCAGGGACAGGGGTATGCAGACCCAGTACTTC.

Worth noting for this clonotype: A much larger clone lies a single base off, so this may be a read error. A read error is likely, as this CDR3 ends without the conserved phenylalanine or tryptophan. The chain carries TRBV15 and TRBJ1-1, with D perhaps TRBD1 (6 bases). Germline-derived CDR1 and CDR2 are LNHNV and YYDKDF (reference sequence). This CDR3 comprises 14 residues. The V end lost 0 bases, the J end lost 2 bases, and 7 bases lay between the germline ends. The CDR3 region has the DNA TGTGCCACCAGCAGAGATGGGGGCAACACTGAAGCTTTCCTT. Its translation: CATSRDGGNTEAFL.

This clonotype was seen more than once but under ten times. This chain uses TRBV7-8 with TRBJ2-3, with 13 nucleotides matching TRBD2. V lost 0 bases to trimming and J lost 0 bases; unmatched junction nucleotides: 3. Germline CDR1 and CDR2: SGHVS and FQNEAQ. The CDR3 is 18 amino acids. For the CDR3, the DNA is TGTGCCAGCAGCTTAGCCCGACTAGCGGGGGGTAGCACAGATACGCAGTATTTT. This gives the protein CASSLARLAGGSTDTQYF.

This clonotype was seen ten or more times. The chain uses TRBV20-1 and TRBJ2-4; TRBD2 aligns across 12 bases. Germline V CDR1 and CDR2: DFQATT, SNEGSKA (reference sequence). The J segment lost 6 bases and the V segment lost 0 bases, leaving 12 bases of the junction unmatched. There are 18 residues in the CDR3. As DNA, the CDR3 is TGCAGTGCTAGAGATCAGCTAGCGGGAGGGCCGCAGGGAAACATTCAGTACTTC. This encodes CSARDQLAGGPQGNIQYF.

The rearrangement links TRBV5-1 to TRBJ1-1; D is uncertain. This CDR3 has 13 residues. The V end was cut by 4 bases, the J end by 0 bases, with 7 bases between. CDR1 SGHRS and CDR2 YFSETQ come from the germline V gene. The DNA of the CDR3 is TGCGCCAGCAGCCTTAGTTTGAACACTGAAGCTTTCTTT. Protein: CASSLSLNTEAFF.

This clonotype was seen ten or more times. V is TRBV20-1 and J is TRBJ1-1; D uncertain. Trimming stripped 0 bases from V and 7 bases from J, with 15 bases between. CDR1 is DFQATT and CDR2 is SNEGSKA in the germline V gene (reference sequence). This CDR3 region has 14 residues. CDR3 bases: TGCAGTGCTAGAGATCATAGGATCATGCATGAAGCTTTCTTT. Amino acid sequence: CSARDHRIMHEAFF.

In its sample, this clonotype was seen a few times. A much larger clone is a single base away; this may be a read error. The chain is built from TRBV12-3 or TRBV12-4 and TRBJ1-1; D not certain. The CDR3 is 12 residues long. CDR3 DNA sequence: TGTGCCGGCAGTTTAGATAACACTGAAGCTTTCTTT. Amino acids: CAGSLDNTEAFF.

This clonotype was picked up many times. The V call is TRBV28, the J call TRBJ1-5, with a weak D call TRBD1 (6 bases). The V gene lost 6 bases and the J gene lost 6 bases, with 15 bases spanning the gap. CDR1 MDHEN and CDR2 SYDVKM come from the germline V gene. The CDR3 extends over 14 amino acids. Written as DNA, the CDR3 is TGTGCCAGCAGCCAAACAGGGATGGGTCAGCCCCAGCATTTT. Translating gives CASSQTGMGQPQHF. The variable domain in full, with the rest retrieved from reference TRBV28 and TRBJ1-5, is DVKVTQSSRYLVKRTGEKVFLECVQDMDHENMFWYRQDPGLGLRLIYFSYDVKMKEKGDIPEGYSVSREKKERFSLILESASTNQTSMYLCASSQTGMGQPQHFGDGTRLSIL.

This chain uses TRBV20-1 with TRBJ1-5, with D hard to call. Trimming cost V 2 bases and J 6 bases, with 14 bases left between them. Germline lookup yields CDR1 DFQATT and CDR2 SNEGSKA (reference sequence). This CDR3 comprises 14 residues. This CDR3 is CSARSRLQGQPQHF. The CDR3 bases are TGCAGTGCTAGAAGTCGCCTGCAAGGTCAGCCCCAGCATTTT.

In its sample, this clonotype was seen many times. The rearrangement links TRBV13 to TRBJ1-1; 7 bases match TRBD1. In germline, CDR1 is PRHDT, CDR2 FYEKMQ (reference sequence). CDR3 size: 13 residues. The ends lost 1 base at V and 6 bases at J; junction bases unmatched: 2. CDR3 in amino acids: CASSLVQGAEAFF. The CDR3 DNA follows: TGTGCCAGCAGCTTAGTCCAGGGGGCTGAAGCTTTCTTT.

A note on this clonotype: One end of the junction does not line up with germline, which may come from a read error. The V and J genes are TRBV4-2 and TRBJ1-5; 9 bases map to TRBD1. This CDR3 region has 15 residues. Germline lookup yields CDR1 LGHNA and CDR2 YNFKEQ. Here the CDR3 DNA reads TGTGCCGGCAGCCAAAACAGGGGGCTCAATCAGCCCCAGCATTTT. Its protein is CAGSQNRGLNQPQHF.

This clonotype appeared a few times. The chain carries TRBV5-5 and TRBJ2-7, with D possibly being TRBD2 (6 bases). The CDR3 loop spans 14 amino acids. V was cut by 3 bases and J by 6 bases, with 16 bases left in between. CDR1 and CDR2 from the germline V gene are SGHKS and YYEKEE (reference sequence). In nucleotides, the CDR3 is TGTGCCAGCAGCTGGGGGGACGCCCCATCCGAGCAGTACTTC. Translating gives CASSWGDAPSEQYF.

Of note for this clonotype: Just one base apart from a much larger clone, this may be a read error. V is TRBV5-1 and J is TRBJ1-5, with 10 bases matching TRBD1. Looked up from germline, CDR1 is SGHRS and CDR2 is YFSETQ. The CDR3 totals 18 residues. V dropped 1 base and J dropped 3; count of bases not matched to a gene: 10. The CDR3 sequence is CASSLMAGDRGTNQPQHF. The CDR3 DNA sequence: TGCGCCAGCAGCTTGATGGCGGGGGACAGGGGAACCAATCAGCCCCAGCATTTT.

This clonotype was observed many times. V and J are TRBV7-9 and TRBJ2-7; 8 positions agree with TRBD1. The CDR3 has 14 amino acids. With V trimmed by 5 bases and J by 3 bases, 6 bases remained unmatched. Germline CDR1 reads SEHNR; CDR2 reads FQNEAQ (reference sequence). The CDR3, as DNA: TGTGCCAGCAGCGGGGACAGGATTTTCTACGAGCAGTACTTC. It specifies CASSGDRIFYEQYF.

As for this clonotype: This sequence may be a read error, since a much larger clone differs from it by one base. The V gene is TRBV20-1, the J gene TRBJ2-1; TRBD2 agrees at 11 bases. Germline trimming cut 8 bases from V and 9 bases from J; bases unmatched to any gene: 15. This CDR3 contains 15 residues. Per germline, CDR1 DFQATT and CDR2 SNEGSKA (reference sequence). The CDR3 DNA follows: TGCAGTACTGGCGAGATAACTAGCGGGAGAGGTGAGCAGTTCTTC. It translates to CSTGEITSGRGEQFF.

This clonotype was observed a few times. V usage is TRBV7-2 and J usage is TRBJ2-3, with 8 bases that match TRBD1. Germline loops: CDR1 SGHTA, CDR2 FQGNSA. After removal of 3 bases from V and 4 bases from J, the junction contained 3 bases not matched to a gene. This CDR3 is 14 amino acids long. CDR3 region: CASSLDRDSDTQYF. Written as DNA, the CDR3 is TGTGCCAGCAGCTTGGACAGGGATTCAGATACGCAGTATTTT.

As to this clonotype: Just one base apart from a much larger clone, this may be a read error. The CDR3 nucleotides are TGTGCCAGCAGTGATCCGACGGCGGTAGATTGGGAGCAGTTCTTC. Translated: CASSDPTAVDWEQFF. This chain joins TRBV6-1 and TRBJ2-1; D is uncertain. CDR1 is MNHNS and CDR2 is SASEGT in the germline V gene. V lost 3 bases, J lost 10 bases, and 19 bases lay in between. This CDR3 is 15 amino acids long.

This clonotype was seen many times. The gene calls are TRBV4-1 and TRBJ2-1; 9 bases are shared with TRBD1. The CDR3 loop spans 18 amino acids. The junction had 17 bases not matched to a gene; V was cut back by 4 bases and J by 7 bases. Per germline, CDR1 MGHRA and CDR2 YSYEKL. The CDR3 loop is CASSRIRGGQGELNEQFF. The DNA for the CDR3 is TGCGCCAGCAGCCGCATCCGAGGGGGACAGGGAGAACTTAATGAGCAGTTCTTC.

This clonotype has just a few counts. The V and J genes are TRBV7-8 and TRBJ2-5, with D perhaps matching TRBD2 (6 bases). Per germline, CDR1 SGHVS and CDR2 FQNEAQ. This CDR3 spans 17 amino acids. V dropped 1 base and J dropped 1 base, with 16 bases sitting between them. The CDR3 region is CASSLGPAGASQETQYF. CDR3 DNA sequence: TGTGCCAGCAGCTTAGGTCCAGCGGGCGCCTCCCAAGAGACCCAGTACTTC.